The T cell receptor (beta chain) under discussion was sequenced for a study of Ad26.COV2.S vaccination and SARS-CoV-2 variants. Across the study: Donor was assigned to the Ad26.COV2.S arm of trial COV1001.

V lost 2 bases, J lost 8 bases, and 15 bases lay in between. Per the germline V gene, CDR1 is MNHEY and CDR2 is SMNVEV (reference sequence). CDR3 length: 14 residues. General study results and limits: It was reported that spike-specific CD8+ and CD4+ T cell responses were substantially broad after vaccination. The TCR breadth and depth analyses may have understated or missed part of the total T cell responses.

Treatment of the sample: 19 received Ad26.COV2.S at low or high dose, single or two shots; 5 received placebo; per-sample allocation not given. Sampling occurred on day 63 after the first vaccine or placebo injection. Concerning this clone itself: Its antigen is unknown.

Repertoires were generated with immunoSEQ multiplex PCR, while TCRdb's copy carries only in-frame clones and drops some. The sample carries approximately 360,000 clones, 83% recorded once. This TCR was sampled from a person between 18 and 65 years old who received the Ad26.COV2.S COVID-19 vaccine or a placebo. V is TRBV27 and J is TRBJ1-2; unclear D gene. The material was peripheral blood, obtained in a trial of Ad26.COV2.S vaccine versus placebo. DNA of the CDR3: TGTGCCAGCAGTTTACTTGACCCAACAACCGGCTACACCTTC. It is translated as CASSLLDPTTGYTF.